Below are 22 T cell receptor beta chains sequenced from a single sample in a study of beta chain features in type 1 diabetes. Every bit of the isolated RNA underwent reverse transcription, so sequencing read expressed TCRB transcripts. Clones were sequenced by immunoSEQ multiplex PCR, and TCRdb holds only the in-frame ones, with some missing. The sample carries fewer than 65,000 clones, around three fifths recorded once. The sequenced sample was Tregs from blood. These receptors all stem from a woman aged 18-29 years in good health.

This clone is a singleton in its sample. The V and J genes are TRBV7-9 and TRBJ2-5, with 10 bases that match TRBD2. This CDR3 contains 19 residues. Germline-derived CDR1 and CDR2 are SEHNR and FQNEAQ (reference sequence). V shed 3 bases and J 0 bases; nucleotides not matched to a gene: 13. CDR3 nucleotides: TGTGCCAGCAGCTTTTTCGGCCGGACTAGCGGACGATACCAAGAGACCCAGTACTTC. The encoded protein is CASSFFGRTSGRYQETQYF. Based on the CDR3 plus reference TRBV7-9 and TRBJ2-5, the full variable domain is DTGVSQNPRHKITKRGQNVTFRCDPISEHNRLYWYRQTLGQGPEFLTYFQNEAQLEKSRLLSDRFSAERPKGSFSTLEIQRTEQGDSAMYLCASSFFGRTSGRYQETQYFGPGTRLLVL.

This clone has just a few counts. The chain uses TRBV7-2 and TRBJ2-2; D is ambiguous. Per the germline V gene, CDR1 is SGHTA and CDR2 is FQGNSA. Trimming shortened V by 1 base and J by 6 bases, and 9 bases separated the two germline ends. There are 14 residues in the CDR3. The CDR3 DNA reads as TGTGCCAGCAGCTTAGGGCTAGACGCCGGGGAGCTGTTTTTT. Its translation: CASSLGLDAGELFF.

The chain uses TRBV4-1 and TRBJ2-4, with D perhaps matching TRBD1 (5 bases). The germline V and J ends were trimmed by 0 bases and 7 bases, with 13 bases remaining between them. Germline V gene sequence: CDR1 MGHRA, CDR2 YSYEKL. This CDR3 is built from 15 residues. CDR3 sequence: CASSQDQGRPNIQYF. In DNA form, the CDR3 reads TGCGCCAGCAGCCAAGATCAGGGCAGGCCGAACATTCAGTACTTC.

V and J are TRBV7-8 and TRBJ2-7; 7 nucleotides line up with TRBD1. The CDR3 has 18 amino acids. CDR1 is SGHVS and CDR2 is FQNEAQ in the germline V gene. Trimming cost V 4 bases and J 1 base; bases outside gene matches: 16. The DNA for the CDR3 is TGTGCCAGCAGCTCATACACAGACGGCCCAGGGGGATCCTACGAGCAGTACTTC. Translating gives CASSSYTDGPGGSYEQYF. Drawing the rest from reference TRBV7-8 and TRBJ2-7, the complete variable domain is GAGVSQSPRYKVAKRGQDVALRCDPISGHVSLFWYQQALGQGPEFLTYFQNEAQLDKSGLPSDRFFAERPEGSVSTLKIQRTQQEDSAVYLCASSSYTDGPGGSYEQYFGPGTRLTVT.

CDR3 in amino acids: CASSYTRNTEAFF. The CDR3 nucleotides are TGTGCCAGCAGCTACACAAGGAACACTGAAGCTTTCTTT. The genes are TRBV7-9 and TRBJ1-1; D is ambiguous. This CDR3 contains 13 residues. CDR1 is SEHNR and CDR2 is FQNEAQ in the germline V gene (reference sequence). Trimming took off 4 bases at V and 1 base at J, with 7 bases between the two ends.

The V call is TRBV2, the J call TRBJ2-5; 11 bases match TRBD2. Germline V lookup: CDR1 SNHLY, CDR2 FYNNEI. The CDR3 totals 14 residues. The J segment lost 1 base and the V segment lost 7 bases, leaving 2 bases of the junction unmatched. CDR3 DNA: TGTGCCAGCAAGACTAGCGGGACCCAAGAGACCCAGTACTTC. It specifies CASKTSGTQETQYF.

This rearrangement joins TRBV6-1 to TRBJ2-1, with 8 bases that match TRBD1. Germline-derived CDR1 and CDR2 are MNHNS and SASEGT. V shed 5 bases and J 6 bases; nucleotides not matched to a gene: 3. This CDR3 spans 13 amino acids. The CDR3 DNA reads TGTGCCAGCAGTTCGGACAGGGTCAATGAGCAGTTCTTC. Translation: CASSSDRVNEQFF.

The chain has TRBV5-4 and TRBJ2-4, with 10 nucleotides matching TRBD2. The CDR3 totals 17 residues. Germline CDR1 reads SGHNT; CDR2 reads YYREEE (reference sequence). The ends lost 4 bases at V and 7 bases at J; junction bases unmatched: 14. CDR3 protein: CASSQLYGLAEGNIQYF. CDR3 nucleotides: TGTGCCAGCAGCCAGCTATACGGACTAGCGGAAGGGAACATTCAGTACTTC.

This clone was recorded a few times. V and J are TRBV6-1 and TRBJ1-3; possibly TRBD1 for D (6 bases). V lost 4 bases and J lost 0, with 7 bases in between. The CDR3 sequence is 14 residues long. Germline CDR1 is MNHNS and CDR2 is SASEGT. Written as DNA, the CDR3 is TGTGCCAGCAGTGTACAGGGCTCTGGAAACACCATATATTTT. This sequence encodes CASSVQGSGNTIYF.

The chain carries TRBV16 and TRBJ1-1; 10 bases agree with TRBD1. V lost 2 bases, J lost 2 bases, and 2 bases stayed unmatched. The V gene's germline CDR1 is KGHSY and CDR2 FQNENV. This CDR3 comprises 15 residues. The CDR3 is CASSQRDRGNTEAFF. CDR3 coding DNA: TGTGCCAGCAGCCAACGGGACAGGGGAAACACTGAAGCTTTCTTT.

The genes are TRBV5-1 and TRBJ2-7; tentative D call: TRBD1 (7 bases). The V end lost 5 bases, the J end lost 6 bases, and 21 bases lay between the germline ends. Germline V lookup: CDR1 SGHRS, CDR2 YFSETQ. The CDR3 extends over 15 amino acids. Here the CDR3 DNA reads TGCGCCAGCAGTCCCAGCGGGCAGGGGGGAGCCGAGCAGTACTTC. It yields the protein CASSPSGQGGAEQYF.

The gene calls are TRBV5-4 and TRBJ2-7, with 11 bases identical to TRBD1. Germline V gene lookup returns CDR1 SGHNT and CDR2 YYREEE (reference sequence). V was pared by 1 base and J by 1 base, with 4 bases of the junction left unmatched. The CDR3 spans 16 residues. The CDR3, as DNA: TGTGCCAGCAGCTTGAGCGGGACAGGGGGTTCCTACGAGCAGTACTTC. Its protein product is CASSLSGTGGSYEQYF.

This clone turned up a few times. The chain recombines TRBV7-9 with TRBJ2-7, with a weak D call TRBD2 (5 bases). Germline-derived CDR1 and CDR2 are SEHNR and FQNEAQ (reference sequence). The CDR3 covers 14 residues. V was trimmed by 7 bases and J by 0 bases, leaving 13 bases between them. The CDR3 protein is CASILSGSSYEQYF. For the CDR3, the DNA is TGTGCCAGCATCCTATCGGGGAGCTCCTACGAGCAGTACTTC.

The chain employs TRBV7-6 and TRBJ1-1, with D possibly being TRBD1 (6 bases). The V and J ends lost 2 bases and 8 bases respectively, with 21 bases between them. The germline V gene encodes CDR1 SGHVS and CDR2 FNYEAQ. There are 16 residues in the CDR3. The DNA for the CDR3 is TGTGCCAGCAGCTTATCGGTCTGGGCTAACACAGGGGAAGCTTTCTTT. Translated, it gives CASSLSVWANTGEAFF. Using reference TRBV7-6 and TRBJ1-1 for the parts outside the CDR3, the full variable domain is GAGVSQSPRYKVTKRGQDVALRCDPISGHVSLYWYRQALGQGPEFLTYFNYEAQQDKSGLPNDRFSAERPEGSISTLTIQRTEQRDSAMYRCASSLSVWANTGEAFFGQGTRLTVV.

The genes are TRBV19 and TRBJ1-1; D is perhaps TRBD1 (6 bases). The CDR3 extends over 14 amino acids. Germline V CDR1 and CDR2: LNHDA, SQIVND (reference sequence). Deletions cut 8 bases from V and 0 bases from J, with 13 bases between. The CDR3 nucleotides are TGTGCCAGTCGGAGGGGGGGGATGAACACTGAAGCTTTCTTT. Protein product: CASRRGGMNTEAFF.

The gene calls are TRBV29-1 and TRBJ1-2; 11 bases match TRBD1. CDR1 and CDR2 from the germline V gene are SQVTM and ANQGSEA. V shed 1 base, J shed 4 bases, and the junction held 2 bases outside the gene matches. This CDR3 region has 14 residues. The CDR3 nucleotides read TGCAGCGTTGAAGGGACAGGGGGCTTCTATGGCTACACCTTC. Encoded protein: CSVEGTGGFYGYTF.

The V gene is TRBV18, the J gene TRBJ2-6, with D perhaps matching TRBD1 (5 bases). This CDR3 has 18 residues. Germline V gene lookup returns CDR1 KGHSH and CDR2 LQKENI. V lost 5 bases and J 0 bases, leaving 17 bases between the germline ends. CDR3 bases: TGTGCCAGCTCATCACAGACAGTTACAAGCTCTGGGGCCAACGTCCTGACTTTC. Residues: CASSSQTVTSSGANVLTF.

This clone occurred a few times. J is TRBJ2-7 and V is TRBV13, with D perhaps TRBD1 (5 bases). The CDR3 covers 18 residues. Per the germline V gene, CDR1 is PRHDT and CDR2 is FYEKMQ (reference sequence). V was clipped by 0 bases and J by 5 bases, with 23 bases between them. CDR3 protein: CASSLGLGQGRSLDEQYF. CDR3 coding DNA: TGTGCCAGCAGCTTAGGCCTGGGGCAGGGAAGAAGTCTCGACGAGCAGTACTTC.

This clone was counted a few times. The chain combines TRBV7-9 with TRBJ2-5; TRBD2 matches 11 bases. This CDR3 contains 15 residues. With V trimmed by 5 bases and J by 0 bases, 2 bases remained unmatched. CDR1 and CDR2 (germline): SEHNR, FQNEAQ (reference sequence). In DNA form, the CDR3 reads TGTGCCAGCAGCGGGGGACTAGCGGACCAAGAGACCCAGTACTTC. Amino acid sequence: CASSGGLADQETQYF. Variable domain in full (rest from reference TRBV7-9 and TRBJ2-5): DTGVSQNPRHKITKRGQNVTFRCDPISEHNRLYWYRQTLGQGPEFLTYFQNEAQLEKSRLLSDRFSAERPKGSFSTLEIQRTEQGDSAMYLCASSGGLADQETQYFGPGTRLLVL.

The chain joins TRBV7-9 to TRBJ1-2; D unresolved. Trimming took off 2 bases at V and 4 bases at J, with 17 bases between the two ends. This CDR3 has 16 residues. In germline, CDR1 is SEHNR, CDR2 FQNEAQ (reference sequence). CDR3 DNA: TGTGCCAGCAGCTTAATACTCGCCTACGGCGGCTATGGCTACACCTTC. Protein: CASSLILAYGGYGYTF.

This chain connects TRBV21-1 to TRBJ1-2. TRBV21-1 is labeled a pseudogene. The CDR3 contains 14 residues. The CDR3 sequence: CASSKGPGDYGYTF. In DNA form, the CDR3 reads TGTGCCAGCAGCAAAGGGCCGGGAGACTATGGCTACACCTTC.

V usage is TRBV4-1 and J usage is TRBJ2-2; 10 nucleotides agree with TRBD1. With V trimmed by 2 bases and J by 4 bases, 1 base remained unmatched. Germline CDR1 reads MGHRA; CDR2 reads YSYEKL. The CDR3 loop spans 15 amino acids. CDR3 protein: CASSQRDRGTGELFF. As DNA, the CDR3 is TGCGCCAGCAGCCAACGGGACAGGGGCACCGGGGAGCTGTTTTTT.